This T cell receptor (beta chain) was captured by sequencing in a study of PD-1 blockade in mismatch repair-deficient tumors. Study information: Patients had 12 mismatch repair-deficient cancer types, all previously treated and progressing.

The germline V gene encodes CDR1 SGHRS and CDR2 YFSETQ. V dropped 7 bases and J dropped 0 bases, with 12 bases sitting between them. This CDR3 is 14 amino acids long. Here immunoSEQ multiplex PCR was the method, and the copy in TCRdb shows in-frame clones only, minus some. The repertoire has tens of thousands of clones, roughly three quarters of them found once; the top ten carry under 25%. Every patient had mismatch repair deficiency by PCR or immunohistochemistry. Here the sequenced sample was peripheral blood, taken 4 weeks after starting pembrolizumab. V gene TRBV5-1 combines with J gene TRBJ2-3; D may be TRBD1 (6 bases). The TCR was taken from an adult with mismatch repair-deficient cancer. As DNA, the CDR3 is TGCGCCAGCGAAAAAACAGGGAGCACAGATACGCAGTATTTT. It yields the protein CASEKTGSTDTQYF.